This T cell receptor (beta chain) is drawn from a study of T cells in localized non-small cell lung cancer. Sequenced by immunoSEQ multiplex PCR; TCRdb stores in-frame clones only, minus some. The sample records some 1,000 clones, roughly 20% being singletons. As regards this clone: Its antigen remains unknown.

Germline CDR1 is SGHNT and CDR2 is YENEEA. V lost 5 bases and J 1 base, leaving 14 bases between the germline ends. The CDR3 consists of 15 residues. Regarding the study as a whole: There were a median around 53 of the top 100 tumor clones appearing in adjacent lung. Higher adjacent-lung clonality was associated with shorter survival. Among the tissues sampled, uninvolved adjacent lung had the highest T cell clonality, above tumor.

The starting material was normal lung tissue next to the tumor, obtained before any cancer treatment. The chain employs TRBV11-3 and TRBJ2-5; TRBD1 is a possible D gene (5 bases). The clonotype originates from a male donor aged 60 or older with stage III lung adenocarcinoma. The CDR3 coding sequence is TGTGCCAGCAGCACTACCGCAGGGATCCAAGAGACCCAGTACTTC. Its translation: CASSTTAGIQETQYF.